Listed below are T cell receptor beta chains from one sample, sequenced in a study of CD8 T cells in Susac syndrome. TCRdb called the immunoSEQ multiplex PCR reads again in MiXCR, with one record for every CDR3 protein. The profile covers 100,000 or so distinct CDR3 sequences, with nearly 95% appearing a single time and roughly 0.15% taken by the ten largest. The material sequenced was CD4+ T cells from PBMCs. These receptors were collected from a human donor in good health. Each CDR3 is given without its conserved first and last residue.

len | v_gene | CDR3aa
14 | TRBV5-1 | ASSLLPGDSYNEQF
12 | TRBV5-4 | ASSSMRGAYEQY
13 | TRBV20-1 | SARDYTTGIDGYT
12 | TRBV19 | ASSLIGGNQPQH
13 | TRBV18 | ASSPRGGRVDGYT
13 | TRBV5-4 | ASSLAGTGAPEAF
12 | TRBV6-5 | ASSSSRQGNTIY
14 | TRBV5-1 | ASSLAGLAGQETQY
14 | TRBV2 | ASSVNLAGGGETQY
12 | TRBV5-1 | ASSQQTENTEAF
11 | TRBV6-5 | ASSSGTGTEAF